This T cell receptor (beta chain) was captured in a study of response to subunit inactivated influenza vaccine. This clonotype was found a few times. V was clipped by 6 bases and J by 4 bases, with 15 bases between them. Germline CDR1 is MNHEY and CDR2 is SVGEGT. This CDR3 is 14 amino acids long. TCRdb analysed the RT-PCR reads with MiXCR anew, one entry per CDR3 protein. The table shows roughly 540,000 distinct CDR3 sequences, with roughly 25% occurring only once. Another study also made use of these data, one on T cells expressing NK-cell markers. As reported in that work: A 5'RACE template switching approach incorporating UMIs was used to make TCR beta cDNA. Among eight sequenced donors, seven carried HCMV seropositivity while one was seronegative.

Sample: CD4+ T cells sorted from PBMCs, taken 11 to 12 days after vaccination. The rearrangement links TRBV6-2 or TRBV6-3 to TRBJ2-5; D is possibly TRBD1 (6 bases). The receptor was isolated from a man aged 50 or older who received an inactivated influenza vaccine. CDR3 amino acids: CASSRLIRGETQYF. DNA of the CDR3: TGTGCCAGCAGCCGGCTTATCAGGGGAGAGACCCAGTACTTC.